Following are 15 T cell receptor beta chains from one sample sequenced in a study of blood T cell repertoires in COVID-19. The table came from immunoSEQ multiplex PCR; TCRdb's copy has only in-frame clones and leaves some out. The data show roughly 200,000 clones, 70% to 90% seen once. Sequenced: PBMCs or T cells enriched from blood (not recorded which). These receptors were obtained from a woman in her twenties or thirties who had been exposed to COVID-19.

As to this clone: The same CDR3 arises from other DNA sequences in this sample as well. The chain carries TRBV5-1 and TRBJ1-5; 9 nucleotides line up with TRBD1. J was trimmed by 6 bases and V by 4 bases; bases with no gene match: 5. Germline V gene lookup returns CDR1 SGHRS and CDR2 YFSETQ. CDR3 size: 14 residues. The CDR3 region is CASSPGQGGQPQHF. For the CDR3, the DNA is TGCGCCAGCAGCCCGGGACAGGGAGGTCAGCCCCAGCATTTT.

J is TRBJ2-3 and V is TRBV11-3, with D perhaps matching TRBD2 (5 bases). The V and J ends lost 1 base and 1 base respectively, with 6 bases between them. Germline CDR1 is SGHNT and CDR2 is YENEEA. This CDR3 spans 14 amino acids. CDR3 residues: CASSLGSGTDTQYF. The CDR3 region has the DNA TGTGCCAGCAGCTTAGGTAGCGGCACAGATACGCAGTATTTT.

The chain employs TRBV24-1 and TRBJ2-1; 7 positions agree with TRBD1. The CDR3 loop spans 17 amino acids. Germline values: CDR1 KGHDR, CDR2 SFDVKD. Losses at the gene ends were 7 bases for V and 0 bases for J; bases not matched to a gene: 11. The CDR3 nucleotides are TGTGCCACCAGCTCGACAGGGAGAAAGAGCTCCTACAATGAGCAGTTCTTC. Amino acids: CATSSTGRKSSYNEQFF.

The chain uses TRBV27 and TRBJ2-2; D possibly corresponds to TRBD2 (5 bases). The length of the CDR3 is 17 residues. The germline V and J ends were trimmed by 2 bases and 1 base, with 14 bases remaining between them. Germline V gives CDR1 MNHEY, CDR2 SMNVEV (reference sequence). For the CDR3, the DNA is TGTGCCAGCAGTTTAACGTGGCAGACTAAGAACACCGGGGAGCTGTTTTTT. Translation gives CASSLTWQTKNTGELFF.

The chain employs TRBV11-3 and TRBJ1-1; 8 positions match TRBD1. CDR3 size: 15 residues. Germline trimming cut 2 bases from V and 4 bases from J; bases unmatched to any gene: 6. In germline, CDR1 is SGHNT, CDR2 YENEEA. The CDR3, as DNA: TGTGCCAGCAGCTTACTCCAGGGGGCGGGCACTGAAGCTTTCTTT. It translates to CASSLLQGAGTEAFF. Complete variable domain (other parts from reference TRBV11-3 and TRBJ1-1): EAGVVQSPRYKIIEKKQPVAFWCNPISGHNTLYWYLQNLGQGPELLIRYENEEAVDDSQLPKDRFSAERLKGVDSTLKIQPAELGDSAVYLCASSLLQGAGTEAFFGQGTRLTVV.

This rearrangement joins TRBV9 to TRBJ2-7, with 8 bases that match TRBD1. This CDR3 is built from 14 residues. With V trimmed by 0 bases and J by 2 bases, 1 base remained unmatched. Per germline, CDR1 SGDLS and CDR2 YYNGEE. In DNA form, the CDR3 reads TGTGCCAGCAGCGTAGGGACAGGGACCTACGAGCAGTACTTC. It codes for CASSVGTGTYEQYF.

This sequence joins TRBV6-1 and TRBJ1-1; D is unresolved. The ends were cut back, 0 bases at V and 0 bases at J, with 5 bases in the middle. This CDR3 has 14 residues. CDR1 and CDR2 (germline): MNHNS, SASEGT. CDR3 amino acids: CASSEATVNTEAFF. Written as DNA, the CDR3 is TGTGCCAGCAGTGAAGCAACGGTGAACACTGAAGCTTTCTTT.

This sequence joins TRBV5-4 and TRBJ2-7; D is undetermined. Germline CDR1 SGHNT, CDR2 YYREEE (reference sequence). The length of the CDR3 is 15 residues. V was cut by 3 bases and J by 0 bases, with 13 bases left in between. CDR3 in amino acids: CASSSAERSSYEQYF. CDR3 coding DNA: TGTGCCAGCAGCTCCGCAGAGAGGAGCTCCTACGAGCAGTACTTC.

CDR3 residues: CAWSGHLNTEAFF. The CDR3 DNA is TGTGCCTGGAGCGGACATTTGAACACTGAAGCTTTCTTT. V usage is TRBV30 and J usage is TRBJ1-1; D may be TRBD1 (5 bases). The V gene lost 3 bases and the J gene lost 0 bases, with 8 bases spanning the gap. The CDR3 contains 13 residues. CDR1 is GTSNPN, CDR2 SVGIG, per germline (reference sequence).

The chain links TRBV5-1 to TRBJ2-5; 15 bases match TRBD2. Germline CDR1 SGHRS, CDR2 YFSETQ. With 4 bases clipped from V and 3 bases from J, the junction kept 4 bases outside the gene matches. This CDR3 spans 16 amino acids. The CDR3 loop is CASSQGLAGGKETQYF. The DNA of the CDR3 is TGCGCCAGCAGCCAGGGACTAGCGGGGGGAAAAGAGACCCAGTACTTC.

This clone was detected once. The chain links TRBV11-2 to TRBJ2-5; D ambiguous. The V end lost 5 bases, the J end lost 4 bases, and 11 bases lay between the germline ends. The CDR3 has 13 residues. Germline V gene lookup returns CDR1 SGHAT and CDR2 FQNNGV. The CDR3 nucleotides are TGTGCCAGCAGCCAGGTGGTGGGAGAGACCCAGTACTTC. Protein: CASSQVVGETQYF.

In this sample, this clone turned up a few times. The chain links TRBV4-2 to TRBJ2-2, with TRBD1 matching over 10 bases. The V gene's germline CDR1 is LGHNA and CDR2 YNFKEQ. With V trimmed by 3 bases and J by 1 base, 20 bases remained unmatched. The CDR3 totals 22 residues. The CDR3 loop reads CASSHRRFGGQGGVWNTGELFF. CDR3 DNA sequence: TGTGCCAGCAGCCATCGAAGATTTGGAGGACAGGGGGGCGTGTGGAACACCGGGGAGCTGTTTTTT.

The V gene is TRBV5-5, the J gene TRBJ1-2; a weak D match, TRBD1 (5 bases). V dropped 3 bases and J dropped 0 bases, with 9 bases sitting between them. The germline V gene encodes CDR1 SGHKS and CDR2 YYEKEE (reference sequence). The CDR3 totals 14 residues. The CDR3 region has the DNA TGTGCCAGCAGCTCACAGGCTTCTAACTATGGCTACACCTTC. It translates to CASSSQASNYGYTF.

The chain combines TRBV5-4 with TRBJ1-5; no clear D gene. This CDR3 spans 15 amino acids. Germline loops: CDR1 SGHNT, CDR2 YYREEE (reference sequence). V shed 2 bases and J shed 4 bases, with 13 bases lying between them. The CDR3 loop is CASSLSGSANQPQHF. The CDR3 DNA is TGTGCCAGCAGCTTATCGGGGAGTGCAAATCAGCCCCAGCATTTT.

The V and J genes are TRBV29-1 and TRBJ1-2; 8 bases line up with TRBD1. Germline values: CDR1 SQVTM, CDR2 ANQGSEA. This CDR3 has 12 residues. Trimming took 4 bases from V and 7 from J; bases not matched to a gene: 5. CDR3 sequence reads: CSVAQGAGGYTF. CDR3 in DNA: TGCAGCGTTGCGCAGGGGGCTGGTGGCTACACCTTC.